The present T cell receptor (beta chain) was sequenced within a study of CD8 T cells in Susac syndrome. Germline V lookup: CDR1 SGHKS, CDR2 YYEKEE (reference sequence). The V and J ends lost 0 bases and 3 bases respectively, with 10 bases between them. The CDR3 is 15 residues long. Healthy donors matched for age and sex were used as controls. The authors reverse transcribed roughly 0.5 to 1 ug RNA with random hexamers. Across 54 Vbeta and 13 Jbeta, TCR beta CDR3 was amplified with immunoSEQ multiplex PCR. One entry per CDR3 protein, called by TCRdb with MiXCR from the immunoSEQ multiplex PCR reads. The sample has some 47,000 distinct CDR3 sequences; about 91% are singletons. This clonotype occurred once.

The gene calls are TRBV5-5 and TRBJ2-1; D uncertain. This receptor was taken from a human donor in good health. The sequencing input was CD8+ T cells from PBMCs. The CDR3 region has the DNA TGTGCCAGCAGCTTGGAACAGAGCAGCTACAATGAGCAGTTCTTC. Protein sequence: CASSLEQSSYNEQFF.